A selection of T cell receptor beta chains follows, all from one sample in a study of regulatory T cells in long-lasting Graves disease. From the multiplex PCR reads, TCRdb called clonotypes with MiXCR, one entry per CDR3 protein. The sample includes approximately 400,000 distinct CDR3 sequences, approximately 16% of them seen just once. These same data were also listed under a study on T cells in Graves' hyperthyroidism and ophthalmopathy.

The source material was peripheral blood mononuclear cells (PBMCs), sampled at new diagnosis, from a patient treated with antithyroid drugs. These receptors all stem from a middle-aged woman with Graves disease. Both conserved end residues are part of each CDR3. Fields, in order: CDR3 length, V gene, J gene, clone size, D gene, CDR3 DNA, CDR3 protein. D genes are given only for firm matches. Only some rows state a clone size, as once, few, many or a class for expanded clones.

cdr3_length: 15; v_call: TRBV27; j_call: TRBJ2-5; clone_size: once; d_call: TRBD2; cdr3_nt: TGTGCCAGCAGTTTAGGGACTAGCGGGGTCCGGTCCCAGTACTTC; cdr3_aa: CASSLGTSGVRSQYF
cdr3_length: 14; v_call: TRBV28; j_call: TRBJ2-1; clone_size: many; d_call: NA; cdr3_nt: TGTGCCAGCAGTTTCGCGGGAATATACAATGAGCAGTTCTTC; cdr3_aa: CASSFAGIYNEQFF
cdr3_length: 15; v_call: TRBV29-1; j_call: TRBJ2-3; clone_size: NA; d_call: TRBD2; cdr3_nt: TGCAGCGTTCCCCTACTAGCGAGTGAATTAGATACGCAGTATTTT; cdr3_aa: CSVPLLASELDTQYF
cdr3_length: 10; v_call: TRBV30; j_call: TRBJ1-3; clone_size: NA; d_call: NA; cdr3_nt: TGTGCCTGGCTGGGAAACACCATATATTTT; cdr3_aa: CAWLGNTIYF
cdr3_length: 16; v_call: TRBV9; j_call: TRBJ2-1; clone_size: NA; d_call: TRBD2; cdr3_nt: TGTGCCAGCAGCCCAGCTAGCGGGAGTACCTACAATGAGCAGTTCTTC; cdr3_aa: CASSPASGSTYNEQFF
cdr3_length: 13; v_call: TRBV11-3; j_call: TRBJ1-4; clone_size: many; d_call: NA; cdr3_nt: TGTGCCAGCAGCTCAGAGGCCCGTGAAAAACTGTTTTTT; cdr3_aa: CASSSEAREKLFF
cdr3_length: 13; v_call: TRBV6-5; j_call: TRBJ2-2; clone_size: few; d_call: TRBD2; cdr3_nt: TGTGCCAGCAGTTACGGACTAGCTGGGGAGCTGTCTTTT; cdr3_aa: CASSYGLAGELSF
cdr3_length: 16; v_call: TRBV20-1; j_call: TRBJ2-4; clone_size: many; d_call: TRBD2; cdr3_nt: TGCAGTGCTAGAGTCCTGAGACTAGCGGGAGGAAACATTCAGTACTTC; cdr3_aa: CSARVLRLAGGNIQYF
cdr3_length: 15; v_call: TRBV7-9; j_call: TRBJ2-7; clone_size: many; d_call: TRBD1; cdr3_nt: TGTGCCAGCGCCCTTGGTCAGGGGGACTCCTACGAGCAGTACTTC; cdr3_aa: CASALGQGDSYEQYF
cdr3_length: 18; v_call: TRBV12-5; j_call: TRBJ2-7; clone_size: many; d_call: TRBD2; cdr3_nt: TGTGCTAGTGGTTACAAACCCCTGGGACTAGCGGGAGCATACGAGCAGTACTTC; cdr3_aa: CASGYKPLGLAGAYEQYF
cdr3_length: 16; v_call: TRBV28; j_call: TRBJ2-1; clone_size: many; d_call: NA; cdr3_nt: TGTGCCAGCACCAAGAGTGGGAGAAGGTCCTACAATGAGCAGTTCTTC; cdr3_aa: CASTKSGRRSYNEQFF
cdr3_length: 15; v_call: TRBV11-1; j_call: TRBJ1-2; clone_size: NA; d_call: TRBD1; cdr3_nt: TGTGCCAGCAGCTTGGCCGGGGACAGTAGCTATGGCTACACCTTC; cdr3_aa: CASSLAGDSSYGYTF
cdr3_length: 17; v_call: TRBV28; j_call: TRBJ2-1; clone_size: many; d_call: TRBD1; cdr3_nt: TGTGCCAGCAGTTTATTGGATACAGGGGGACTTTTATTCGAGCAGTTCTTC; cdr3_aa: CASSLLDTGGLLFEQFF
cdr3_length: 13; v_call: TRBV11-2; j_call: TRBJ1-1; clone_size: many; d_call: NA; cdr3_nt: TGTGCCAGCAGCCCCCCGGCGGGGGGGGGAGCTTTCTTT; cdr3_aa: CASSPPAGGGAFF
cdr3_length: 16; v_call: TRBV12-3/TRBV12-4; j_call: TRBJ2-6; clone_size: many; d_call: NA; cdr3_nt: TGTGCCAGCAGAGACGAAACAGGGTCTGGGGCCAACGTCCTGACTTTC; cdr3_aa: CASRDETGSGANVLTF
cdr3_length: 14; v_call: TRBV11-2; j_call: TRBJ2-5; clone_size: many; d_call: NA; cdr3_nt: TGTGCCAGCAGCTCTTCCGCGGGCCTGGGGACCCAGTACTTC; cdr3_aa: CASSSSAGLGTQYF
cdr3_length: 15; v_call: TRBV6-2/TRBV6-3; j_call: TRBJ1-2; clone_size: many; d_call: NA; cdr3_nt: TGTGCCAGCAGTGAACGGTCAGCGGCTAACTATGGCTACACCTTC; cdr3_aa: CASSERSAANYGYTF
cdr3_length: 13; v_call: TRBV19; j_call: TRBJ2-7; clone_size: NA; d_call: NA; cdr3_nt: TGTGCCAGTACCGACCCCCGAGGCTACGAGCAGTACTTC; cdr3_aa: CASTDPRGYEQYF
cdr3_length: 14; v_call: TRBV12-5; j_call: TRBJ1-6; clone_size: once; d_call: NA; cdr3_nt: TGTGCTAGTGGTCCCGGACAGTCCAATTCACCCCTCCACTTT; cdr3_aa: CASGPGQSNSPLHF
cdr3_length: 16; v_call: TRBV7-9; j_call: TRBJ2-5; clone_size: many; d_call: TRBD2; cdr3_nt: TGTGCCAGCAGCCCCCCCCAGCGGGGGCTCCAAGAGACCCAGTACTTC; cdr3_aa: CASSPPQRGLQETQYF
cdr3_length: 15; v_call: TRBV28; j_call: TRBJ2-7; clone_size: many; d_call: TRBD2; cdr3_nt: TGTGCCAGCAGTCCGCCGGGAGGGGAATTATACGAGCAGTACTTC; cdr3_aa: CASSPPGGELYEQYF